This is a list of T cell receptor beta chains from one sample in a study of blood T cell repertoires in COVID-19. The data were produced by immunoSEQ multiplex PCR, yet TCRdb's version contains in-frame clones alone and is incomplete. The data hold 100,000 or so clones, with 85% to 95% observed a single time. The sequencing input was peripheral blood. The receptors originated from a woman aged 60-75 years with active COVID-19. The conserved cysteine and the conserved F or W are not part of the CDR3 here. Part of the rows lack a size; the others show once, few, many or a class for expanded clones.

V gene	J gene	clone size	CDR3 protein
TRBV28	TRBJ2-1	NA	ASSLRLAGVSYNEQF
TRBV15	TRBJ1-6	NA	ATSRGQGVRNSPLH
TRBV6-1	TRBJ2-7	NA	ASSEMPRRNYEQY
TRBV11-1	TRBJ2-5	NA	ASSLEAGVRETQY
TRBV19	TRBJ2-7	once	ASSMGPGQGDEQY
TRBV19	TRBJ1-1	NA	ASTLGGGNTEAF
TRBV3-1/TRBV3-2	TRBJ1-2	NA	ASSQDYRTGTRGYGYT
TRBV28	TRBJ1-4	NA	ASSLDRGDEKLF
TRBV28	TRBJ2-3	NA	ASSLLGEGATDTQY
TRBV14	TRBJ1-6	NA	ASSQVQGNSPLH
TRBV7-3	TRBJ1-1	once	ASSSDRETEAF
TRBV3-1/TRBV3-2	TRBJ2-3	NA	ASSEGPLAGGKDTQY
TRBV5-1	TRBJ1-1	NA	ASSSGTGLTEAF
TRBV27	TRBJ1-2	NA	ASSLSGGWYNGYT
TRBV7-8	TRBJ1-5	NA	ASSPGGGALYSNQPQH
TRBV2	TRBJ1-6	few	ASSEGGSGLNSPLH
TRBV9	TRBJ2-7	NA	ASSVGSSYEQY
TRBV3-1/TRBV3-2	TRBJ1-4	NA	ASSLTGGLNEKLF
TRBV7-2	TRBJ2-3	NA	ASSNRGSTDTQY
TRBV27	TRBJ2-7	NA	ASSLLGQDYEQY
TRBV5-1	TRBJ2-7	NA	ASSLAGTGGEEQY
TRBV11-2	TRBJ2-7	NA	ASSSVDRGHYEQY
TRBV3-1/TRBV3-2	TRBJ1-2	once	ASSHPDRPNYGYT
TRBV12-3/TRBV12-4	TRBJ2-3	NA	ASSFGTDTQY
TRBV12-5	TRBJ2-7	once	ASGLEQFSEQY
TRBV7-8	TRBJ1-3	NA	ASSVPGVSGNTIY
TRBV28	TRBJ2-5	NA	ASSWGGGGQETQY
TRBV18	TRBJ1-6	NA	ASSPRSAGESPLH
TRBV18	TRBJ2-7	once	ASSPGDEQY
TRBV5-1	TRBJ1-2	NA	ASSFQGSGYT
TRBV6-5	TRBJ2-2	NA	ASSSRLAGATGELF
TRBV19	TRBJ1-5	NA	ASSTQGSSNQPQH
TRBV10-3	TRBJ2-7	NA	ASRQESYEQY
TRBV28	TRBJ2-7	NA	ASVQGGYEQY
TRBV9	TRBJ2-5	NA	ASSVGTSGGETQY
TRBV6-2/TRBV6-3	TRBJ2-3	NA	ASSSRLAGAAIPQY
TRBV6-1	TRBJ1-5	NA	ASSETGKSGQPQH
TRBV7-9	TRBJ1-4	NA	ASSGTGTANEKLF
TRBV19	TRBJ1-5	NA	ASTSGPGNQPQH
TRBV3-1/TRBV3-2	TRBJ2-1	NA	ASSQELARGNEQF
TRBV21-1	TRBJ1-2	few	ASSNYPDRGFLYGYT
TRBV6-5	TRBJ2-5	NA	ASSPYGETQY
TRBV11-3	TRBJ2-1	NA	ASSPQTSGSANEQF
TRBV11-3	TRBJ2-1	NA	ASSPRLSGVYNEQF
TRBV10-3	TRBJ1-1	NA	AISESSWDSWNTEAF
TRBV7-2	TRBJ1-2	NA	ASSLEPGQGADGYT
TRBV19	TRBJ1-2	NA	ASTSPIRGYT
TRBV27	TRBJ2-7	NA	ASSSRREGFEQY
TRBV5-1	TRBJ2-5	NA	ASSLVPSGGAPRETQY
TRBV27	TRBJ1-3	NA	ASSLKGRDSGNTIY
TRBV6-6	TRBJ1-2	NA	ASSYPPDRDSYT
TRBV15	TRBJ1-1	NA	ATSRDRGQATGGRKANTEAF
TRBV10-3	TRBJ1-2	NA	AIRPTGGQENGINYGYT
TRBV7-9	TRBJ2-5	NA	ASSSTSGGARETQY
TRBV24-1	TRBJ2-5	NA	ATRNQNWETQY
TRBV19	TRBJ1-1	NA	ASSITAMNTEAF
TRBV19	TRBJ1-1	NA	ASSRETGRAF
TRBV28	TRBJ1-2	NA	ASLLDRGHGYT
TRBV2	TRBJ1-2	NA	ASRTGDVYGYT
TRBV9	TRBJ1-1	NA	ASSVNNQNTEAF